This record concerns one T cell receptor (beta chain) sequence. The antigen it recognizes is unknown. The input lacks base qualities; no much larger clone sits a single base away. The data belong to a study of technical replicates of blood from a handful of donors (dated by TCRdb to 2016 to 2017). The library was prepared using the immunoSEQ multiplex PCR assay. TCRdb re-hosts the immuneACCESS table, in-frame sequences only. Its copies lack some clones; in the studies checked, an unresolved V gene accounts for under half of them, and the cause for the rest is not known. The sample yields some 76,000 clones; 98% were counted once. The top ten clones comprise over 0.2% of the sample. Trimming removed 6 bases from V and 6 bases from J; the gene matches leave 15 bases unexplained. CDR1 and CDR2, looked up from the germline V gene (reference sequence), are MNHNY and SVGAGI. The CDR3 measures 16 amino acids from cysteine to phenylalanine. Only the CDR3 region is kept as DNA, spanning 48 bases read in frame from base 1.

Recombination connected TRBV6-6 to TRBJ2-5, with 8 bases in between that match TRBD1. The specimen was T cells isolated from PBMCs. The TCR originated in a human donor in good health. The sequenced DNA: TGTGCCAGCAGCCCACTTAGGACAGGGCTCCCACAGACCCAGTACTTC. Translated, it reads CASSPLRTGLPQTQYF.